This TCR beta chain appears in the sequencing data of a study of blood T cell repertoires in COVID-19. Study summary: Samples of COVID-19 (acute and convalescent) were obtained from the United States, Italy and Spain. From T cells, B-cell-depleted T cells, or PBMCs came the material, which was cDNA or gDNA.

In the original workflow: Quantification of nucleated cells was approximated via reference gene primer amplification. Profiling relied on immunoSEQ multiplex PCR, and the TCRdb table lists in-frame clones only, not all of them. V and J calls and clone size are given by that table; D and trimming were obtained from the DNA. This table has around 21,000 clones, 84% appearing once. Germline CDR1 reads MNHNY; CDR2 reads SVGAGI (reference sequence). V was trimmed by 2 bases and J by 0 bases, leaving 10 bases between them. The CDR3 spans 15 residues. What was sequenced was peripheral blood. The rearrangement joins TRBV6-6 to TRBJ1-2; possible D gene TRBD1, 6 bases. This sequence was found in a man aged 35 to 55 with acute or convalescent COVID-19. This CDR3 reads CASSYPGQPNYGYTF. CDR3 DNA sequence: TGTGCCAGCAGTTACCCTGGACAGCCTAACTATGGCTACACCTTC.